This is a list of T cell receptor beta chains from one sample in a study of STAT5B mutations in CD4+ large granular lymphocyte leukemia. Sequencing used immunoSEQ multiplex PCR; TCRdb keeps in-frame clones, though not all of them. Here the sample spans tens of thousands of clones, 74% being singletons. What was sequenced was CD4+ T cells from blood buffy coats. These TCRs come from a human donor in good health. Each CDR3 is given without its conserved first and last residue. D genes are given only for firm matches. Rows give clone size only sometimes, using once, few, many, or a class for an expanded clone.

v_gene | d_gene | abundance | CDR3aa
TRBV7-6 | . | . | ASSLGPGLHEQF
TRBV5-1 | TRBD1 | . | ASSRTGFGNQPQH
TRBV7-9 | . | . | ASSLSGRYGDEQF
TRBV10-3 | TRBD2 | few | AINPGGDRGLKTQY
TRBV7-2 | TRBD1 | . | ASSSGQGNQPQH
TRBV7-7 | TRBD1 | . | ASSSRDRGVTGELF
TRBV27 | TRBD1 | . | ASSSGGSGNTIY
TRBV28 | TRBD1 | once | ASSPLPGQGSQPQH
TRBV18 | . | few | ASSSRAQEGQPQH
TRBV7-3 | . | once | ASSYSNTGELF
TRBV4-1 | TRBD1 | . | ASSQDPTGGWGGSGNTIY
TRBV2 | . | . | ASSDRRGTYNEQF
TRBV15 | . | . | ATSRVPLQGELF
TRBV6-5 | . | once | ASSYGTGASPLH
TRBV6-1 | . | . | ASSVGFLTFSGNTIY
TRBV2 | . | once | ASSREGGIETQY
TRBV5-1 | TRBD1 | few | ASSRTGGREKLF
TRBV7-9 | TRBD1 | . | ASSSKIQGSPYGYT
TRBV7-3 | . | . | ASSLGAQTGETQY
TRBV5-4 | . | . | ASSSPERPRETQY
TRBV14 | . | . | ASSQVGETQY
TRBV10-3 | . | once | AISPTGTSAAF
TRBV5-1 | . | once | ASSSGEPTDTQY
TRBV7-9 | TRBD1 | . | ASSTRDSLTYEQY
TRBV5-1 | TRBD1 | few | ASSYGQGEAF
TRBV11-2 | . | . | ASSYNTGELF
TRBV5-5 | TRBD1 | . | ASSVRPRTGDYGYT
TRBV30 | . | . | AWSRPRPLKNEQF
TRBV5-1 | . | few | ASSRAGAQETQY
TRBV18 | . | . | ASSLTLVDEQF
TRBV19 | TRBD1 | few | ASKSGTGAETQY
TRBV27 | TRBD2 | . | ASSFLGLAINTQY
TRBV27 | . | . | ASSQTPRWRNTEAF
TRBV15 | . | . | ATSRETGVSTDTQY
TRBV7-9 | . | . | ASSRGEGETQY
TRBV9 | . | . | ASSAEAGTPSNQPQH
TRBV7-3 | TRBD2 | . | ASSHDGGAGELF
TRBV25-1 | . | . | ASSKENSYNEQF
TRBV7-9 | . | . | ASSFSDAEAF
TRBV11-2 | . | few | ASSSPRRVGGDYGYT
TRBV4-1 | . | . | ASSQGAGFNTEAF
TRBV2 | . | . | ASSEARVSNQPQH
TRBV5-5 | . | . | ASSLRQEEKLF
TRBV5-1 | . | . | ASSLETYNEQF
TRBV4-2 | . | . | ASSQDVGGAQGNTIY
TRBV5-8 | . | . | ASSWGTAPGNQPQH
TRBV7-3 | . | . | ASSFSGDTQY
TRBV15 | . | hyperexpanded | ATSKGEEF
TRBV7-8 | . | . | ASSLVGQGGETQY
TRBV4-2 | . | . | ASSQDGENYGYT